The clone carrying this TCR beta chain turned up a few times. Antigen specificity is unknown. These data are taken from a study of T cells in Graves' hyperthyroidism and ophthalmopathy. Broader study findings: Blood also carried most thyroid clonotypes expanded above 0.001. The model predicted ophthalmopathy a median roughly six months before onset.

It was less than 13 ml of fresh peripheral blood that supplied the PBMCs. Germline CDR1 and CDR2: ENHRY and SYGVKD. The germline V and J ends were trimmed by 10 bases and 6 bases, with 18 bases remaining between them. The CDR3 contains 14 residues. There were TCR beta CDR3 regions amplified from RNA transcripts. First-round RT-PCR of the TCR CDR3 relied on the HTBI primer set. Each CDR3 protein gets one entry after TCRdb re-called the multiplex PCR reads with MiXCR. This table holds about 760,000 distinct CDR3 sequences, roughly a third found once. Source material: blood. This TCR derives from a woman between 35 and 50 years old with Graves' hyperthyroidism. The gene calls are TRBV10-3 and TRBJ2-2; D uncertain. This CDR3 is CASGTLTVAGELFF. The CDR3 DNA reads as TGTGCCAGCGGAACCCTAACCGTGGCCGGGGAGCTGTTTTTT.